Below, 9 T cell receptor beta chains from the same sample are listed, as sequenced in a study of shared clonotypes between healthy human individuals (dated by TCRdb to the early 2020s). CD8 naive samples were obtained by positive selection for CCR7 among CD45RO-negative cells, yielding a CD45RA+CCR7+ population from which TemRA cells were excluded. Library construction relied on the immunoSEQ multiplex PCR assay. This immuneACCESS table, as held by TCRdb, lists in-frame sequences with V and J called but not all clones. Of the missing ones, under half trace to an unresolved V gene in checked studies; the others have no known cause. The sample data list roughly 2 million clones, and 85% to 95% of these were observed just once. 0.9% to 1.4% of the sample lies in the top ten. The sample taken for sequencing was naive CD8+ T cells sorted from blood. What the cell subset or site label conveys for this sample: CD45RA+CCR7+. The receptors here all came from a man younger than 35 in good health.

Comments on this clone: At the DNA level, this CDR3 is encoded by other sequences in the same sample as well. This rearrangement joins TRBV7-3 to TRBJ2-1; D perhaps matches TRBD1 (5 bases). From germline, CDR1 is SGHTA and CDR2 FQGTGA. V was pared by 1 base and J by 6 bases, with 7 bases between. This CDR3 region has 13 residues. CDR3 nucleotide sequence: TGTGCCAGCAGCTTAAGTGGGGCCAATGAGCAGTTCTTC. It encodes CASSLSGANEQFF.

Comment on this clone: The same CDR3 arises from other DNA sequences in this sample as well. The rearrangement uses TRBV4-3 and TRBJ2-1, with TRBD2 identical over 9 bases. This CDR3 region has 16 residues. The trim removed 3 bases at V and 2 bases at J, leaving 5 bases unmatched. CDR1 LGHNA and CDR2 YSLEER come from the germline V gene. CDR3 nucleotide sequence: TGCGCCAGCAGCCAGGGACTAGCAGCAGCCTACAATGAGCAGTTCTTC. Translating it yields CASSQGLAAAYNEQFF.

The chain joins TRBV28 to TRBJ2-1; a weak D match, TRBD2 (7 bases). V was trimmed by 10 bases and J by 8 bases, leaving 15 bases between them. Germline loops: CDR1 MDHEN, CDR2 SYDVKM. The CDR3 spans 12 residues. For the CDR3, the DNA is TGTGCCACGACTTGGGGGGGCTATGAGCAGTTCTTC. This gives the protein CATTWGGYEQFF. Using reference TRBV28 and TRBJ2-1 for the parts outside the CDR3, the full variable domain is DVKVTQSSRYLVKRTGEKVFLECVQDMDHENMFWYRQDPGLGLRLIYFSYDVKMKEKGDIPEGYSVSREKKERFSLILESASTNQTSMYLCATTWGGYEQFFGPGTRLTVL.

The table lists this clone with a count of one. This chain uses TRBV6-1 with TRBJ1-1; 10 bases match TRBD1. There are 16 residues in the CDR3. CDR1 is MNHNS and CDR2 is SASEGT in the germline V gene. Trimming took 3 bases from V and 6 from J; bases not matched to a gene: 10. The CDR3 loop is CASSDQFRDRGAEAFF. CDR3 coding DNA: TGTGCCAGCAGTGACCAATTCCGGGACAGGGGCGCTGAAGCTTTCTTT.

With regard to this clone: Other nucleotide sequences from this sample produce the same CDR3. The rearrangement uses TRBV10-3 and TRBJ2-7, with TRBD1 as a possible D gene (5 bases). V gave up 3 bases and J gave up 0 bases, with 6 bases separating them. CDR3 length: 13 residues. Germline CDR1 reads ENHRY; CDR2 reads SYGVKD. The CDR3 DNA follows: TGTGCCATCAGTGATGACAGCTCCTACGAGCAGTACTTC. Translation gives CAISDDSSYEQYF.

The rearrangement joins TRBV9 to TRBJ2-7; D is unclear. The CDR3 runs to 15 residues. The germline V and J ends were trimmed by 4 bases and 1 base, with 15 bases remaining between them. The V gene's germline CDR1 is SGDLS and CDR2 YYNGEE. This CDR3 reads CASSPRPTLSYEQYF. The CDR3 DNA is TGTGCCAGCAGCCCTCGCCCGACCCTTTCCTACGAGCAGTACTTC.

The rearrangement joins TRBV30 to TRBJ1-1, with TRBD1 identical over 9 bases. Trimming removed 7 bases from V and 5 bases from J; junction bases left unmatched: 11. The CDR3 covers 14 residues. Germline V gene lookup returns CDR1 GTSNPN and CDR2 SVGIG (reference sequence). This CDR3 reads CASDDRGTHTEAFF. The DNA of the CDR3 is TGTGCCTCAGACGACAGGGGGACTCATACTGAAGCTTTCTTT.

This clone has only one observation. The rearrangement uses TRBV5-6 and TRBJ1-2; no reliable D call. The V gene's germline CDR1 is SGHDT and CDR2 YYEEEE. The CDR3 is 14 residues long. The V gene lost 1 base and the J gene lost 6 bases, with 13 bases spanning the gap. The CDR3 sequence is CASSLRGVWDGYTF. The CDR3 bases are TGTGCCAGCAGCTTGCGCGGGGTTTGGGATGGCTACACCTTC. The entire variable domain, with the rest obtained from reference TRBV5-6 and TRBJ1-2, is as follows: DAGVTQSPTHLIKTRGQQVTLRCSPKSGHDTVSWYQQALGQGPQFIFQYYEEEERQRGNFPDRFSGHQFPNYSSELNVNALLLGDSALYLCASSLRGVWDGYTFGSGTRLTVV.

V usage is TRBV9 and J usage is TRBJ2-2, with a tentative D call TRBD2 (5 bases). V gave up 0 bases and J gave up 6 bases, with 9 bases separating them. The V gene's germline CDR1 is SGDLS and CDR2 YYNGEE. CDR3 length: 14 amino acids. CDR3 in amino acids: CASSVGTLAGELFF. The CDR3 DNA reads TGTGCCAGCAGCGTAGGGACTCTGGCCGGGGAGCTGTTTTTT.